These 11 T cell receptor beta chains share one sample of origin, sequenced in a study of patients and donors after allogeneic stem cell transplantation. TCRdb called the RT-PCR reads again in MiXCR, with one record for every CDR3 protein. The sample includes roughly 230,000 distinct CDR3 sequences, roughly an eighth seen only once; the top ten take approximately 10%. Material for sequencing was blood, either unsorted or a sorted T cell fraction (not recorded which). Receptors were obtained from a human donor who was either an allogeneic HSCT recipient or a stem cell or donor lymphocyte infusion donor (not recorded which). It is not recorded whose cells these are; they may come from a transplant donor.

This clonotype turned up a few times. The rearrangement links TRBV12-3 or TRBV12-4 to TRBJ1-3, with a weak D call TRBD1 (5 bases). The CDR3 runs to 15 residues. V was shortened by 6 bases and J by 0 bases, with 12 bases between the two germline ends. The CDR3 loop is CASRPTGPSGNTIYF. CDR3 sequence (DNA): TGTGCCAGCAGGCCGACGGGACCCTCTGGAAACACCATATATTTT.

This clonotype has just a few counts. The chain employs TRBV29-1 and TRBJ2-5, with D perhaps matching TRBD1 or TRBD2 (5 bases each). Germline assignment: CDR1 SQVTM and CDR2 ANQGSEA. The CDR3 runs 12 residues. Trimming removed 7 bases at V and 5 bases at J, with 14 bases between. The CDR3 DNA reads as TGCAGCGGGGGGATAGGGCGGGAGACCCAGTACTTC. It specifies CSGGIGRETQYF.

V gene TRBV12-3 or TRBV12-4 combines with J gene TRBJ2-3; the D gene is possibly TRBD1 (6 bases). The CDR3 is 14 residues long. The ends were cut back, 7 bases at V and 2 bases at J, with 13 bases in the middle. CDR3 nucleotide sequence: TGTGCCAGCACGGAACAGGGAAACACAGATACGCAGTATTTT. Protein: CASTEQGNTDTQYF.

The genes are TRBV20-1 and TRBJ2-3; 9 bases fit TRBD2. Germline V CDR1 and CDR2: DFQATT, SNEGSKA (reference sequence). The CDR3 contains 15 residues. V gave up 6 bases and J gave up 4 bases; unmatched junction bases: 11. CDR3 amino acids: CSAPLRRGGADTQYF. The DNA of the CDR3 is TGCAGTGCGCCCCTCCGGCGGGGGGGTGCAGATACGCAGTATTTT.

This clonotype was counted at least ten times. The rearrangement joins TRBV11-3 to TRBJ2-1; TRBD2 agrees at 9 bases. The J segment lost 4 bases and the V segment lost 5 bases, leaving 6 bases of the junction unmatched. In germline, CDR1 is SGHNT, CDR2 YENEEA. This CDR3 has 15 residues. DNA of the CDR3: TGTGCCAGCAGCCTGCGACTAGCGGAGTACAATGAGCAGTTCTTC. Translating it yields CASSLRLAEYNEQFF.

This clonotype has a count of ten or more. CDR3 sequence: CSARTGQSDQPQHF. The DNA of the CDR3 is TGCAGTGCTAGGACGGGACAGTCAGATCAGCCCCAGCATTTT. This chain joins TRBV20-1 and TRBJ1-5; 7 nucleotides align to TRBD1. Germline-derived CDR1 and CDR2 are DFQATT and SNEGSKA (reference sequence). With 3 bases clipped from V and 5 bases from J, the junction kept 7 bases outside the gene matches. The CDR3 covers 14 residues.

In its sample, this clonotype was seen a few times. CDR3 bases: TGTGCCAGTAGGCCTCCGGGACGGCTTAACTATGGCTACACCTTC. Amino acid sequence: CASRPPGRLNYGYTF. The chain is built from TRBV19 and TRBJ1-2; D might be TRBD1 (5 bases). The CDR3 has 15 residues. Germline CDR1 and CDR2: LNHDA and SQIVND (reference sequence). V lost 6 bases and J lost 1, with 15 bases in between.

This clonotype has more than one count but fewer than ten. Here the CDR3 reads CAWSSAIHYEQYF. The DNA for the CDR3 is TGTGCCTGGAGTTCGGCCATTCACTACGAGCAGTACTTC. This chain connects TRBV30 to TRBJ2-7, with D unresolved. Germline V gene data show CDR1 as GTSNPN and CDR2 as SVGIG (reference sequence). The V end lost 2 bases, the J end lost 3 bases, and 11 bases lay between the germline ends. This CDR3 comprises 13 residues.

The chain couples TRBV14 to TRBJ2-7; 10 nucleotides match TRBD2. The length of the CDR3 is 19 residues. Germline assignment: CDR1 SGHDN and CDR2 FVKESK. V shed 2 bases, J shed 2 bases, and the junction held 15 bases outside the gene matches. Here the CDR3 DNA reads TGTGCCAGCAGCCAACGAACTAGCGGGACGCCCGGGCTTACCTACGAGCAGTACTTC. Residues: CASSQRTSGTPGLTYEQYF.

This clonotype has more than one count but fewer than ten. This chain uses TRBV10-3 with TRBJ2-1, with 10 bases fitting TRBD2. The CDR3 length is 17 residues. The ends lost 10 bases at V and 2 bases at J; junction bases unmatched: 14. The V gene's germline CDR1 is ENHRY and CDR2 SYGVKD. CDR3 region: CATTGLALIVTYNEQFF. The CDR3 DNA sequence: TGTGCCACCACGGGACTAGCGCTGATCGTCACCTACAATGAGCAGTTCTTC.

This sequence joins TRBV18 and TRBJ2-1; D gene ambiguous. The germline V and J ends were trimmed by 6 bases and 8 bases, with 8 bases remaining between them. In germline, CDR1 is KGHSH, CDR2 LQKENI. The CDR3 is 11 residues long. CDR3 nucleotide sequence: TGTGCCAGCTCGCTAAAGGATGAGCAGTTCTTC. Residues: CASSLKDEQFF.